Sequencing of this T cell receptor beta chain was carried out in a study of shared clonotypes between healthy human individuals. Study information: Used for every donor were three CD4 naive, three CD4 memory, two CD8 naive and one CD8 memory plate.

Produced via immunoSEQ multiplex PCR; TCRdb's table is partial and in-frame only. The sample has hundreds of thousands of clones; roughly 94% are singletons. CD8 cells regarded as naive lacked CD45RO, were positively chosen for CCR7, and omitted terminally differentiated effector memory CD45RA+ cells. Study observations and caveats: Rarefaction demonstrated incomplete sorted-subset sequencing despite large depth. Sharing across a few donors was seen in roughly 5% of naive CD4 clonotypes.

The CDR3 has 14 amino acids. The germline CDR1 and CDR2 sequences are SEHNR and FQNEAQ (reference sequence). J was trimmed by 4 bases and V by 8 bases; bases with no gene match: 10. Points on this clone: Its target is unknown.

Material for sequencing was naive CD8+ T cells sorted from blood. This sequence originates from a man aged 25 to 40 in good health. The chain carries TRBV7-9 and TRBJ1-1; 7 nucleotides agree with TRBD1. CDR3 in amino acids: CASGRDSTITEAFF. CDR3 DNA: TGTGCCAGCGGGAGGGACAGTACCATCACTGAAGCTTTCTTT. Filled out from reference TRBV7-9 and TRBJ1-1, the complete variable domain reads DTGVSQNPRHKITKRGQNVTFRCDPISEHNRLYWYRQTLGQGPEFLTYFQNEAQLEKSRLLSDRFSAERPKGSFSTLEIQRTEQGDSAMYLCASGRDSTITEAFFGQGTRLTVV.